Below are 28 T cell receptor beta chains sequenced from a single sample in a study of vaccination effects on CD4 cells after COVID-19. The antigens for these receptors are not known. After more than 8 days in culture, the CD4+ T cells were isolated. Sequenced by immunoSEQ multiplex PCR; TCRdb stores in-frame clones only, minus some. The sample contains roughly 48,000 clones, 50% to 70% of which appear only once. Sample: CD4+ T cells from PBMCs cultured without peptide, taken before COVID-19 vaccination. The receptor set was obtained from a human donor who received a COVID-19 vaccine.

CDR3 loop: CASSLRDDGGNQPQHF. CDR3 DNA sequence: TGTGCCAGCAGTTTAAGGGACGATGGGGGCAATCAGCCCCAGCATTTT. The rearrangement uses TRBV27 and TRBJ1-5; D might be TRBD1 (5 bases). The germline V gene has CDR1 MNHEY and CDR2 SMNVEV (reference sequence). The CDR3 totals 16 residues. The ends were cut back, 2 bases at V and 2 bases at J, with 13 bases in the middle.

The chain is built from TRBV28 and TRBJ1-1, with D possibly matching TRBD1 (5 bases). CDR1 is MDHEN and CDR2 is SYDVKM in the germline V gene. The CDR3 sequence is 14 residues long. V lost 8 bases, J lost 0 bases, and 13 bases lay in between. CDR3 loop: CASDGGAVNTEAFF. CDR3 nucleotide sequence: TGTGCCAGCGACGGAGGGGCCGTGAACACTGAAGCTTTCTTT.

This rearrangement joins TRBV3-1 (or the pseudogene TRBV3-2) to TRBJ2-7; D is perhaps TRBD2 (6 bases). CDR1 is LGHDT and CDR2 is YNNKEL in the germline V gene (reference sequence). This CDR3 contains 14 residues. The V gene lost 0 bases and the J gene lost 2 bases, with 8 bases spanning the gap. Here the CDR3 reads CASSQEGRTYEQYF. DNA for the CDR3: TGTGCCAGCAGCCAAGAGGGGAGGACCTACGAGCAGTACTTC.

The V call is TRBV5-1, the J call TRBJ1-1; D is ambiguous. V dropped 0 bases and J dropped 5 bases, with 8 bases sitting between them. The CDR3 length is 13 residues. Germline loops: CDR1 SGHRS, CDR2 YFSETQ. The chain's CDR3 is CASSLVRETEAFF. The CDR3 DNA sequence: TGCGCCAGCAGCTTGGTACGGGAAACTGAAGCTTTCTTT.

This clone was picked up one time. This chain links TRBV5-5 with TRBJ1-6, with D possibly TRBD1 on 6 matching bases. Trimming removed 4 bases at V and 7 bases at J, with 21 bases between. This CDR3 has 17 residues. CDR1 SGHKS and CDR2 YYEKEE come from the germline V gene (reference sequence). The CDR3 region is CASSAARGRAGNSPLHF. For the CDR3, the DNA is TGTGCCAGCAGCGCCGCGAGGGGGAGGGCCGGGAATTCACCCCTCCACTTT.

The chain carries TRBV6-1 and TRBJ1-5; D not certain. Deletions cut 1 base from V and 9 bases from J, with 16 bases between. This CDR3 spans 15 amino acids. The germline CDR1 and CDR2 sequences are MNHNS and SASEGT. The CDR3: CASSEVGPRKGPQHF. The CDR3 bases are TGTGCCAGCAGTGAAGTGGGTCCTCGTAAGGGGCCCCAGCATTTT.

The genes are TRBV7-9 and TRBJ1-2, with no clear D. Germline-derived CDR1 and CDR2 are SEHNR and FQNEAQ (reference sequence). Trimming shortened V by 4 bases and J by 8 bases, and 17 bases separated the two germline ends. The CDR3 is made up of 14 amino acids. Written as DNA, the CDR3 is TGTGCCAGCAGCTCGACAACCGCAAGTCGCGGCTACACCTTC. Protein product: CASSSTTASRGYTF.

V usage is TRBV27 and J usage is TRBJ2-7; D possibly corresponds to TRBD1 (6 bases). CDR3 size: 16 residues. From germline, CDR1 is MNHEY and CDR2 SMNVEV (reference sequence). V lost 5 bases to trimming and J lost 2 bases, with 19 bases between them. The chain's CDR3 is CASSTRQALSPYEQYF. In DNA form, the CDR3 reads TGTGCCAGCAGTACCCGACAGGCCCTCAGTCCCTACGAGCAGTACTTC.

CDR3 nucleotide sequence: TGTGCCAGCAGCCAAGAAGGCCTACCACTAGCCAAAAACATTCAGTACTTC. Translation: CASSQEGLPLAKNIQYF. This chain joins TRBV14 and TRBJ2-4, with D uncertain. CDR3 length equals 17 residues. V was shortened by 0 bases and J by 0 bases, with 12 bases between the two germline ends. The germline V gene has CDR1 SGHDN and CDR2 FVKESK.

This clone was recorded once. The J gene is TRBJ2-3, the V gene TRBV18, with TRBD2 matching 13 bases. Germline CDR1 is KGHSH and CDR2 is LQKENI. The length of the CDR3 is 17 residues. V trimming: 5 bases; J trimming: 5 bases; junction bases outside the gene matches: 10. In DNA, the CDR3 is TGTGCCAGCTCAGCAAGGGGACTAGCGGGGAGCGGAGATACGCAGTATTTT. It encodes CASSARGLAGSGDTQYF.

The chain carries TRBV5-4 and TRBJ2-5, with D perhaps matching TRBD2 (7 bases). Germline CDR1 SGHNT, CDR2 YYREEE (reference sequence). The V end lost 4 bases, the J end lost 5 bases, and 18 bases lay between the germline ends. CDR3 length: 15 amino acids. The CDR3 DNA reads TGTGCCAGCAGCGCCTCGGGGGCGGGGGATGAGACCCAGTACTTC. Its translation is CASSASGAGDETQYF.

The chain combines TRBV28 with TRBJ2-7; 7 bases line up with TRBD1. J gave up 2 bases and V 2 bases, and 3 bases lay outside the gene matches. The germline CDR1 and CDR2 sequences are MDHEN and SYDVKM. CDR3 length: 14 residues. The DNA for the CDR3 is TGTGCCAGCAGTTTAAGTGGACAGGCCTACGAGCAGTACTTC. It yields the protein CASSLSGQAYEQYF. The full variable domain, rest sourced from reference TRBV28 and TRBJ2-7, is DVKVTQSSRYLVKRTGEKVFLECVQDMDHENMFWYRQDPGLGLRLIYFSYDVKMKEKGDIPEGYSVSREKKERFSLILESASTNQTSMYLCASSLSGQAYEQYFGPGTRLTVT.

The chain couples TRBV2 to TRBJ2-7, with a tentative D call TRBD1 (5 bases). This CDR3 has 14 amino acids. Germline CDR1 and CDR2: SNHLY and FYNNEI. V lost 3 bases and J 7 bases, leaving 16 bases between the germline ends. The CDR3 is CASSDPQGPGEQYF. The CDR3 nucleotides are TGTGCCAGCAGTGATCCGCAGGGCCCAGGGGAGCAGTACTTC.

There are a few counts of this clone. V usage is TRBV5-1 and J usage is TRBJ1-1, with a tentative D call TRBD1 (6 bases). CDR3 length: 13 residues. CDR1 and CDR2 from the germline V gene are SGHRS and YFSETQ. V lost 0 bases to trimming and J lost 4 bases, with 7 bases between them. CDR3 protein: CASSLEGGTEAFF. The CDR3 nucleotides read TGCGCCAGCAGCTTGGAAGGGGGCACTGAAGCTTTCTTT.

This clone has just a few counts. The chain employs TRBV18 and TRBJ2-5; weak D call: TRBD2 (5 bases). V dropped 4 bases and J dropped 7 bases, with 19 bases sitting between them. CDR1 is KGHSH and CDR2 is LQKENI in the germline V gene. The CDR3 totals 15 residues. The CDR3 bases are TGTGCCAGCTCACTATCTGAAGGGCTAGCATGGACCCAGTACTTC. Translated: CASSLSEGLAWTQYF.

V usage is TRBV18 and J usage is TRBJ2-6, with 7 bases lining up with TRBD1. V was clipped by 4 bases and J by 1 base; unmatched bases: 10. The CDR3 spans 18 residues. CDR1 is KGHSH, CDR2 LQKENI, per germline. The CDR3, as DNA: TGTGCCAGCTCACAATCGACAGGGATGCTGTCTGGGGCCAACGTCCTGACTTTC. Translated: CASSQSTGMLSGANVLTF.

This chain connects TRBV7-2 to TRBJ1-2; D is perhaps TRBD1 (5 bases). The CDR3 is 15 residues long. Trimming stripped 1 base from V and 2 bases from J, with 11 bases between. CDR1 is SGHTA and CDR2 is FQGNSA in the germline V gene. The CDR3 reads CASSLVGEPNYGYTF. Written as DNA, the CDR3 is TGTGCCAGCAGCTTAGTGGGGGAGCCGAACTATGGCTACACCTTC.

This chain joins TRBV2 and TRBJ1-1; a weak D match, TRBD1 (6 bases). There are 13 residues in the CDR3. V shed 7 bases and J shed 4 bases, with 13 bases lying between them. Germline CDR1 reads SNHLY; CDR2 reads FYNNEI. Here the CDR3 reads CASNTRGGTEAFF. For the CDR3, the DNA is TGTGCCAGCAACACCAGGGGTGGCACTGAAGCTTTCTTT.

The rearrangement uses TRBV7-2 and TRBJ2-1; D is perhaps TRBD2 (6 bases). Per germline, CDR1 SGHTA and CDR2 FQGNSA. The CDR3 covers 13 residues. V gave up 0 bases and J gave up 10 bases, with 10 bases separating them. The CDR3 DNA follows: TGTGCCAGCAGCTTAGCGACCAGCGGGGAGCAGTTCTTC. It translates to CASSLATSGEQFF.

This clone appeared once. The V call is TRBV12-3 or TRBV12-4, the J call TRBJ1-2; unclear D gene. V was cut by 5 bases and J by 2 bases, with 9 bases left in between. This CDR3 has 13 amino acids. CDR3 protein: CASSPQQNYGYTF. In nucleotides, the CDR3 is TGTGCCAGCAGTCCTCAGCAAAACTATGGCTACACCTTC.

DNA for the CDR3: TGTGCTAGTGGTTTTACGAGGAAAGAGCCTGGCAATCAGCCCCAGCATTTT. Amino acid sequence: CASGFTRKEPGNQPQHF. The chain employs TRBV12-5 and TRBJ1-5, with unresolved D. Germline values: CDR1 LGHNT, CDR2 FRNRAP. Trimming took off 3 bases at V and 2 bases at J, with 17 bases between the two ends. The CDR3 length is 17 residues.

Of note for this clone: The junction does not match germline at one end; this may be a read error. The chain couples TRBV7-7 to TRBJ2-2; D is perhaps TRBD1 (6 bases). This CDR3 is 14 amino acids long. Germline V gene lookup returns CDR1 SSHAT and CDR2 FNYEAQ (reference sequence). The CDR3 loop is CASSLGQGTGELFF. The CDR3 DNA follows: TGTGCTAGCAGCTTAGGCCAGGGGACCGGGGAGCTGTTTTTT. Variable domain in full (rest from reference TRBV7-7 and TRBJ2-2): GAGVSQSPRYKVTKRGQDVTLRCDPISSHATLYWYQQALGQGPEFLTYFNYEAQPDKSGLPSDRFSAERPEGSISTLTIQRTEQRDSAMYRCASSLGQGTGELFFGEGSRLTVL.

This clone has only one observation. This chain connects TRBV5-6 to TRBJ2-1, with TRBD2 identical over 14 bases. The CDR3 spans 18 residues. V was clipped by 0 bases and J by 5 bases; unmatched bases: 7. Germline V CDR1 and CDR2: SGHDT, YYEEEE. As DNA, the CDR3 is TGTGCCAGCAGCTTGGCCGAAAGGACTAGCGGGAGGAACAATGAGCAGTTCTTC. Translating gives CASSLAERTSGRNNEQFF.

The V call is TRBV29-1, the J call TRBJ1-4; 8 bases match TRBD1. The CDR3 covers 13 residues. Losses at the gene ends were 6 bases for V and 10 bases for J; bases not matched to a gene: 10. The germline V gene encodes CDR1 SQVTM and CDR2 ANQGSEA. This chain's CDR3 is CSVRTGLGGKLFF. DNA of the CDR3: TGCAGCGTACGGACAGGGTTAGGAGGAAAACTGTTTTTT.

CDR3 in amino acids: CASSLTDRRRHTEAFF. In DNA, the CDR3 is TGCGCCAGCAGCTTGACCGACAGGAGAAGGCACACTGAAGCTTTCTTT. V gene TRBV5-1 combines with J gene TRBJ1-1; D possibly corresponds to TRBD1 (6 bases). The V gene lost 1 base and the J gene lost 3 bases, with 16 bases spanning the gap. The CDR3 extends over 16 amino acids. CDR1 and CDR2 (germline): SGHRS, YFSETQ.

The genes are TRBV5-8 and TRBJ1-4, with D unclear. Germline CDR1 reads SGHTS; CDR2 reads YDEGEE. V lost 0 bases and J lost 0, with 9 bases in between. The CDR3 is 16 amino acids. CDR3 coding DNA: TGTGCCAGCAGCTTGGAATGGGTGGCAACTAATGAAAAACTGTTTTTT. This codes for CASSLEWVATNEKLFF.

This clone appeared a few times. The gene calls are TRBV3-1 (or the pseudogene TRBV3-2) and TRBJ2-1; D not resolved. V dropped 1 base and J dropped 0 bases, with 4 bases sitting between them. CDR1 and CDR2 from the germline V gene are LGHDT and YNNKEL (reference sequence). This CDR3 comprises 14 residues. CDR3 sequence (DNA): TGTGCCAGCAGCCAAGTTAGCTCCTACAATGAGCAGTTCTTC. It translates to CASSQVSSYNEQFF.

V is TRBV6-6 and J is TRBJ2-3; no clear D gene. This CDR3 contains 13 residues. The germline V and J ends were trimmed by 6 bases and 6 bases, with 13 bases remaining between them. Germline V CDR1 and CDR2: MNHNY, SVGAGI (reference sequence). CDR3 loop: CASSPPGTDTQYF. For the CDR3, the DNA is TGTGCCAGCAGCCCTCCCGGTACGGATACGCAGTATTTT.